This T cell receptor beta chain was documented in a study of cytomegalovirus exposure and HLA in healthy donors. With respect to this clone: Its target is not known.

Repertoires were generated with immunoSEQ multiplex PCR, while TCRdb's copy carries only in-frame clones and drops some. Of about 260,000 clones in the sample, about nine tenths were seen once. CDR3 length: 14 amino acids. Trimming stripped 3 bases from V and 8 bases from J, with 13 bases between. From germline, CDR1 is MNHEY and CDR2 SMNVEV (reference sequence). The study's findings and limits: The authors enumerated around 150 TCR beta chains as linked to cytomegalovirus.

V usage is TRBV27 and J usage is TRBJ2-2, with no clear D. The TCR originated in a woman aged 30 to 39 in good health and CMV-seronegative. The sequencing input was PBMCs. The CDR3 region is CASSFYGLVGELFF. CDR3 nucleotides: TGTGCCAGCAGTTTTTATGGGCTTGTAGGGGAGCTGTTTTTT.